The T cell receptor beta chain described here comes from a study of shared clonotypes between healthy human individuals. At the level of the study: Serving as donors were a couple of women and three men, whose ages spanned 18 to 49.

About this clone: The antigen remains unidentified.

Trimming pared 0 bases from V and 6 bases from J, leaving 9 bases between. The CDR3 length is 14 residues. Germline V CDR1 and CDR2: SNHLY, FYNNEI. Several immunoSEQ 96-well plates shared each subset's DNA, each plate a replicate. Repertoires were generated with immunoSEQ multiplex PCR, while TCRdb's copy carries only in-frame clones and drops some. The table records some 200,000 clones, 90% to 95% of them present only once. Points from the study as a whole: When naive CD4 clonotypes were compared across several donors, about 5% were shared. Only blood was sampled, and tissue TCR repertoires likely differ from blood ones.

The TCR originated in a woman aged 30 to 39 in good health. The genes are TRBV2 and TRBJ1-5, with D perhaps matching TRBD1 (5 bases). Sequenced input: naive CD4+ T cells sorted from blood. Subset given: CD45RA+ positively selected. The DNA for the CDR3 is TGTGCCAGCAGTGAAGCGGGGGGGGGTCAGCCCCAGCATTTT. Its protein is CASSEAGGGQPQHF.